The 29 T cell receptor beta chains given below trace back to one sample, sequenced in a study of T cell repertoires in cytomegalovirus infection. These receptors' antigens are unknown. TCRdb ran MiXCR on the reads and lists one entry per CDR3 protein. The table lists around 300,000 distinct CDR3 sequences, 20% to 25% of them singletons. Sequences were derived from cultured PBMCs, sampled from culture after CMV antigen stimulation. These receptors came from a human donor in good health (CMV status not recorded). Some clones in this sample may be carry-over from other donors' samples.

The chain combines TRBV11-3 with TRBJ1-1; no reliable D call. The V end was cut by 6 bases, the J end by 4 bases, with 12 bases between. Germline-derived CDR1 and CDR2 are SGHNT and YENEEA. This CDR3 is 13 amino acids long. The DNA of the CDR3 is TGTGCCAGCAGTCGTGACATGTCCACTGAAGCTTTCTTT. This encodes CASSRDMSTEAFF.

In its sample, this clonotype was seen a few times. The chain combines TRBV19 with TRBJ2-2, with TRBD1 matching 7 bases. Unmatched junction bases numbered 6, after V lost 10 bases and J lost 4 bases. The CDR3 runs to 13 residues. Germline V gene sequence: CDR1 LNHDA, CDR2 SQIVND (reference sequence). The CDR3 DNA sequence: TGTGCCACTGAAAAGGGGGCCACCGGGGAGCTGTTTTTT. Protein: CATEKGATGELFF.

This clonotype was counted a few times. This sequence joins TRBV2 and TRBJ2-7; D is possibly TRBD1 (6 bases). The CDR3 is 14 amino acids. CDR1 SNHLY and CDR2 FYNNEI come from the germline V gene. The germline V and J ends were trimmed by 6 bases and 3 bases, with 15 bases remaining between them. This CDR3 reads CASSPPNRDYEQYF. CDR3 coding DNA: TGTGCCAGCAGCCCCCCAAACAGGGACTACGAGCAGTACTTC.

Written as DNA, the CDR3 is TGTGCTAGTGGCTCAGGGGGCACTGAAGCTTTCTTT. It translates to CASGSGGTEAFF. The chain employs TRBV12-5 and TRBJ1-1; 7 bases fit TRBD1. V was clipped by 6 bases and J by 4 bases; unmatched bases: 2. Germline CDR1 reads LGHNT; CDR2 reads FRNRAP. This CDR3 comprises 12 residues. Filled out from reference TRBV12-5 and TRBJ1-1, the complete variable domain reads DARVTQTPRHKVTEMGQEVTMRCQPILGHNTVFWYRQTMMQGLELLAYFRNRAPLDDSGMPKDRFSAEMPDATLATLKIQPSEPRDSAVYFCASGSGGTEAFFGQGTRLTVV.

This clonotype was detected ten times or more. This chain uses TRBV7-9 with TRBJ2-3, with TRBD2 matching 10 bases. The ends lost 4 bases at V and 4 bases at J; junction bases unmatched: 8. Germline CDR1 SEHNR, CDR2 FQNEAQ (reference sequence). CDR3 length equals 16 residues. The DNA of the CDR3 is TGTGCCAGCAGCTCCCAGCGGGAGGGCCGCTCAGATACGCAGTATTTT. Translation gives CASSSQREGRSDTQYF.

The chain recombines TRBV7-9 with TRBJ2-3; 7 positions agree with TRBD2. Germline V lookup: CDR1 SEHNR, CDR2 FQNEAQ (reference sequence). This CDR3 comprises 17 residues. Germline trimming cut 3 bases from V and 2 bases from J; bases unmatched to any gene: 11. The CDR3 spells CASSLDLAVGATDTQYF. The CDR3, as DNA: TGTGCCAGCAGCTTGGATCTAGCGGTGGGAGCCACAGATACGCAGTATTTT.

This chain connects TRBV6-5 to TRBJ1-2; D remains unclear. This CDR3 has 14 amino acids. CDR1 and CDR2 (germline): MNHEY, SVGAGI. V lost 5 bases, J lost 4 bases, and 14 bases lay in between. The DNA of the CDR3 is TGTGCCAGCAGTCGACCGGACCTTTTCTATGGCTACACCTTC. Amino acids: CASSRPDLFYGYTF.

This clonotype is medium-sized in the sample. The chain is built from TRBV12-3 or TRBV12-4 and TRBJ2-5, with TRBD2 matching over 13 bases. V shed 5 bases and J 5 bases; nucleotides not matched to a gene: 2. This CDR3 spans 14 amino acids. CDR3 in DNA: TGTGCCAGCAGTGTACTAGCGGGAGGGGAGACCCAGTACTTC. Protein product: CASSVLAGGETQYF.

The genes are TRBV19 and TRBJ1-5; no firm D call. CDR1 is LNHDA, CDR2 SQIVND, per germline (reference sequence). V was cut by 4 bases and J by 5 bases, with 12 bases left in between. The CDR3 totals 14 residues. In DNA form, the CDR3 reads TGTGCCAGTAGTAGAAGCCTGCCAGATCAGCCCCAGCATTTT. As protein: CASSRSLPDQPQHF.

The genes are TRBV20-1 and TRBJ2-5; 9 bases agree with TRBD2. Germline V CDR1 and CDR2: DFQATT, SNEGSKA (reference sequence). The CDR3 contains 14 residues. V lost 4 bases to trimming and J lost 4 bases; unmatched junction nucleotides: 7. As DNA, the CDR3 is TGCAGTGCTACCGCGGGAGGGCCTTTAGAGACCCAGTACTTC. Encoded protein: CSATAGGPLETQYF.

The genes are TRBV7-6 and TRBJ1-1, with 7 bases aligning to TRBD1. The germline gives CDR1 SGHVS, CDR2 FNYEAQ. The ends lost 4 bases at V and 4 bases at J; junction bases unmatched: 9. The CDR3 is 15 residues long. CDR3 nucleotides: TGTGCCAGCAGCTCCCAGGGGGTAAGCGGCACTGAAGCTTTCTTT. Amino acids: CASSSQGVSGTEAFF.

This clonotype was recorded once. The chain links TRBV6-2 or TRBV6-3 to TRBJ1-5, with D unresolved. The germline gives CDR1 MNHEY, CDR2 SVGEGT. The CDR3 runs to 15 residues. Trimming shortened V by 4 bases and J by 9 bases, and 19 bases separated the two germline ends. The DNA of the CDR3 is TGTGCCAGCAGTTCGATCGGGGTTTTCACAAGGCCCCAGCATTTT. This encodes CASSSIGVFTRPQHF.

This chain uses TRBV18 with TRBJ2-7, with a possible D match to TRBD1 (6 bases). Germline V gene data show CDR1 as KGHSH and CDR2 as LQKENI. The CDR3 covers 18 residues. Trimming stripped 3 bases from V and 5 bases from J, with 26 bases between. CDR3 in DNA: TGTGCCAGCTCACCTTTCGCACAGGGATCATCGCAAATCCACGAGCAGTACTTC. Its translation is CASSPFAQGSSQIHEQYF.

The gene calls are TRBV7-9 and TRBJ2-7; tentative D call: TRBD1 (6 bases). Trimming pared 1 base from V and 4 bases from J, leaving 11 bases between. Germline assignment: CDR1 SEHNR and CDR2 FQNEAQ (reference sequence). The CDR3 sequence is 14 residues long. The CDR3 protein is CASSLDGTLYEQYF. The CDR3 bases are TGTGCCAGCAGCTTAGATGGGACACTGTACGAGCAGTACTTC.

This clonotype was counted ten times or more. Here the CDR3 DNA reads TGTGCCAGCAGTTTTACTATGGGGGACTACGAAAACACCGGGGAGCTGTTTTTT. This translates into CASSFTMGDYENTGELFF. This chain uses TRBV12-3 or TRBV12-4 with TRBJ2-2; TRBD2 matches at 7 bases. This CDR3 contains 18 residues. With V trimmed by 3 bases and J by 2 bases, 12 bases remained unmatched.

The rearrangement joins TRBV5-5 to TRBJ2-2; D may be TRBD1 or TRBD2 (7 bases each). This CDR3 contains 15 residues. CDR1 and CDR2 (germline): SGHKS, YYEKEE (reference sequence). The V gene lost 5 bases and the J gene lost 4 bases, with 15 bases spanning the gap. CDR3 loop: CASRTTGRGTGELFF. For the CDR3, the DNA is TGTGCCAGCAGAACGACAGGGAGGGGCACCGGGGAGCTGTTTTTT. The full variable domain, its missing parts supplied by reference TRBV5-5 and TRBJ2-2, is DAGVTQSPTHLIKTRGQQVTLRCSPISGHKSVSWYQQVLGQGPQFIFQYYEKEERGRGNFPDRFSARQFPNYSSELNVNALLLGDSALYLCASRTTGRGTGELFFGEGSRLTVL.

This clonotype showed up just a few times. This chain uses TRBV12-3 or TRBV12-4 with TRBJ1-1; D gene uncertain. V lost 6 bases and J lost 4, with 9 bases in between. CDR3 length equals 12 residues. CDR3 amino acids: CASSREGTEAFF. For the CDR3, the DNA is TGTGCCAGCAGCCGGGAGGGCACTGAAGCTTTCTTT.

This clonotype was detected many times. V is TRBV19 and J is TRBJ1-1, with D possibly matching TRBD1 (6 bases). The V and J ends lost 10 bases and 1 base respectively, with 13 bases between them. The CDR3 length is 13 residues. CDR1 and CDR2 from the germline V gene are LNHDA and SQIVND (reference sequence). This chain's CDR3 is CATADSKNTEAFF. The CDR3 DNA reads TGTGCCACCGCGGACAGCAAGAACACTGAAGCTTTCTTT. Filled out from reference TRBV19 and TRBJ1-1, the complete variable domain reads DGGITQSPKYLFRKEGQNVTLSCEQNLNHDAMYWYRQDPGQGLRLIYYSQIVNDFQKGDIAEGYSVSREKKESFPLTVTSAQKNPTAFYLCATADSKNTEAFFGQGTRLTVV.

This clonotype appeared many times. This chain links TRBV7-2 with TRBJ2-1, with 8 bases matching TRBD2. CDR1 is SGHTA, CDR2 FQGNSA, per germline. The CDR3 loop spans 17 amino acids. J was trimmed by 0 bases and V by 10 bases; bases with no gene match: 14. In DNA, the CDR3 is TGTGCCACCACCTTCCTCGGGAGGGCTGCCTCCTACAATGAGCAGTTCTTC. Translation gives CATTFLGRAASYNEQFF.

This sequence joins TRBV7-3 and TRBJ2-1, with D unresolved. From germline, CDR1 is SGHTA and CDR2 FQGTGA. The CDR3 has 13 residues. V was clipped by 2 bases and J by 5 bases, with 7 bases between them. CDR3 sequence (DNA): TGTGCCAGCAGCTTAGTGGAGAACAATGAGCAGTTCTTC. It encodes CASSLVENNEQFF.

This clonotype was seen a handful of times. This sequence joins TRBV7-2 and TRBJ1-2, with 7 bases aligning to TRBD1. Germline CDR1 reads SGHTA; CDR2 reads FQGNSA. With V trimmed by 2 bases and J by 8 bases, 11 bases remained unmatched. The CDR3 runs 15 residues. CDR3 nucleotide sequence: TGTGCCAGCAGCTTATACTTGGAGGGGGCGGGCGGCTACACCTTC. Residues: CASSLYLEGAGGYTF.

The V gene is TRBV5-5, the J gene TRBJ1-5, with a possible D match to TRBD1 (6 bases). Germline CDR1 SGHKS, CDR2 YYEKEE (reference sequence). The length of the CDR3 is 15 residues. V lost 4 bases and J lost 10, with 21 bases in between. The DNA for the CDR3 is TGTGCCAGCAGCGCCGACAGGCGGCAGGTCTTACCCCAGCATTTT. Translating it yields CASSADRRQVLPQHF. Complete variable domain (other parts from reference TRBV5-5 and TRBJ1-5): DAGVTQSPTHLIKTRGQQVTLRCSPISGHKSVSWYQQVLGQGPQFIFQYYEKEERGRGNFPDRFSARQFPNYSSELNVNALLLGDSALYLCASSADRRQVLPQHFGDGTRLSIL.

This clonotype was detected ten times or more. The V and J genes are TRBV12-3 or TRBV12-4 and TRBJ2-3, with D tentatively TRBD1 (6 bases). The CDR3 is made up of 15 amino acids. The ends were cut back, 5 bases at V and 2 bases at J, with 14 bases in the middle. The CDR3 coding sequence is TGTGCCAGCAGTAGCCCCAGGGGAATCACAGATACGCAGTATTTT. Translation gives CASSSPRGITDTQYF.

This clonotype was seen a few times. The chain carries TRBV12-3 or TRBV12-4 and TRBJ2-7, with a possible D match to TRBD1 (5 bases). The CDR3 is 15 amino acids. Trimming removed 6 bases at V and 3 bases at J, with 18 bases between. CDR3 coding DNA: TGTGCCAGCAGCTCTGACAGACTTATGGTCTACGAGCAGTACTTC. Its protein is CASSSDRLMVYEQYF.

This clonotype was detected a few times. The chain links TRBV19 to TRBJ1-5; TRBD1 might be the D (6 bases). Per germline, CDR1 LNHDA and CDR2 SQIVND (reference sequence). The CDR3 loop spans 13 amino acids. V dropped 4 bases and J dropped 6 bases, with 10 bases sitting between them. The CDR3 sequence: CASSNQQGQPQHF. For the CDR3, the DNA is TGTGCCAGTAGTAACCAACAGGGTCAGCCCCAGCATTTT.

V usage is TRBV19 and J usage is TRBJ1-1; D call uncertain. CDR1 LNHDA and CDR2 SQIVND come from the germline V gene (reference sequence). The germline V and J ends were trimmed by 7 bases and 3 bases, with 12 bases remaining between them. The CDR3 extends over 13 amino acids. The CDR3 DNA follows: TGTGCCAGTAATAGCCCGCGATACACTGAAGCTTTCTTT. This codes for CASNSPRYTEAFF. The variable domain in full, with the rest retrieved from reference TRBV19 and TRBJ1-1, is DGGITQSPKYLFRKEGQNVTLSCEQNLNHDAMYWYRQDPGQGLRLIYYSQIVNDFQKGDIAEGYSVSREKKESFPLTVTSAQKNPTAFYLCASNSPRYTEAFFGQGTRLTVV.

The V gene is TRBV4-3, the J gene TRBJ2-3, with D unclear. V was clipped by 2 bases and J by 2 bases, with 11 bases between them. The CDR3 contains 15 residues. From germline, CDR1 is LGHNA and CDR2 YSLEER. The CDR3 is CASSQRALATDTQYF. The CDR3 nucleotides are TGCGCCAGCAGCCAACGGGCACTCGCCACAGATACGCAGTATTTT.

This clonotype was picked up many times. The V call is TRBV7-2, the J call TRBJ2-7; D is unresolved. This CDR3 is built from 12 residues. The germline V gene has CDR1 SGHTA and CDR2 FQGNSA. Trimming cost V 4 bases and J 3 bases, with 7 bases left between them. CDR3 sequence reads: CASSSSRYEQYF. CDR3 coding DNA: TGTGCCAGCAGCTCCTCGCGCTACGAGCAGTACTTC.

In its sample, this clonotype was seen many times. This chain links TRBV7-8 with TRBJ2-3; TRBD1 matches at 7 bases. Trimming took 5 bases from V and 3 from J; bases not matched to a gene: 8. Germline V gene lookup returns CDR1 SGHVS and CDR2 FQNEAQ. The CDR3 is 15 residues long. The CDR3 bases are TGTGCCAGCAGCCATTGGGCAGGGGGAACAGATACGCAGTATTTT. Its protein is CASSHWAGGTDTQYF.